A single sample gave rise to the 9 T cell receptor beta chains below, sequenced in a study of PD-L1 blockade in urothelial cancer. Here immunoSEQ multiplex PCR was the method, and the copy in TCRdb shows in-frame clones only, minus some. Altogether tens of thousands of clones are present, around 81% being singletons, with the ten largest covering about 6.2%. Time point of the sample: pretreatment peripheral blood. The starting material was PBMCs, obtained around atezolizumab (anti-PD-L1) treatment. The receptors come from a man between 40 and 49 years old with urothelial cancer.

The rearrangement uses TRBV19 and TRBJ2-7, with D possibly TRBD1 on 5 matching bases. The CDR3 is 15 amino acids. Trimming took off 5 bases at V and 0 bases at J, with 14 bases between the two ends. Germline CDR1 is LNHDA and CDR2 is SQIVND (reference sequence). Here the CDR3 DNA reads TGTGCCAGTAGTGGATCCAGGGTAAGCTCCTACGAGCAGTACTTC. This codes for CASSGSRVSSYEQYF.

The rearrangement joins TRBV11-3 to TRBJ2-5, with 7 bases lining up with TRBD2. CDR3 length: 16 residues. CDR1 is SGHNT, CDR2 YENEEA, per germline. Unmatched junction bases numbered 14, after V lost 6 bases and J lost 4 bases. DNA of the CDR3: TGTGCCAGCAGTTCAAGAAGGGAGGGAGGTGGAGAGACCCAGTACTTC. Protein product: CASSSRREGGGETQYF.

This chain links TRBV6-1 with TRBJ2-3; no firm D call. Germline V gene sequence: CDR1 MNHNS, CDR2 SASEGT. V was cut by 7 bases and J by 0 bases, with 11 bases left in between. The CDR3 runs to 14 residues. The DNA for the CDR3 is TGTGCCAGCACCCCCTACTCCAGCACAGATACGCAGTATTTT. It codes for CASTPYSSTDTQYF.

The chain joins TRBV5-4 to TRBJ2-3, with D tentatively TRBD1 (5 bases). The V end lost 5 bases, the J end lost 0 bases, and 13 bases lay between the germline ends. The length of the CDR3 is 15 residues. CDR1 and CDR2 from the germline V gene are SGHNT and YYREEE (reference sequence). CDR3 residues: CASSSGLPSTDTQYF. As DNA, the CDR3 is TGTGCCAGCAGTTCAGGGCTACCTAGCACAGATACGCAGTATTTT.

The table lists this clone with a count of one. The J gene is TRBJ1-5, the V gene TRBV19, with 7 bases lining up with TRBD1. The ends lost 7 bases at V and 5 bases at J; junction bases unmatched: 20. Germline assignment: CDR1 LNHDA and CDR2 SQIVND (reference sequence). The CDR3 has 18 residues. CDR3 sequence reads: CASTNRLRRDSGYQPQHF. The CDR3 coding sequence is TGTGCCAGTACCAATCGACTCCGAAGGGACAGTGGTTATCAGCCCCAGCATTTT.

The chain couples TRBV9 to TRBJ2-5; D perhaps matches TRBD2 (5 bases). The CDR3 sequence is 15 residues long. Trimming removed 4 bases at V and 5 bases at J, with 18 bases between. Germline-derived CDR1 and CDR2 are SGDLS and YYNGEE. CDR3 protein: CASSSPTRNGETQYF. The CDR3 DNA is TGTGCCAGCAGCAGCCCTACTAGAAACGGGGAGACCCAGTACTTC.

This clone has a single count. The CDR3 bases are TGTGCCAGCAGCGACGGCCGGAGTAGCTGGGCAGATACGCAGTATTTT. Protein sequence: CASSDGRSSWADTQYF. This chain connects TRBV11-3 to TRBJ2-3; D remains unclear. The length of the CDR3 is 16 residues. Germline lookup yields CDR1 SGHNT and CDR2 YENEEA. Trimming left V 5 bases short and J 4 bases short, with 19 bases between.

The CDR3 DNA reads as TGTGCCAGCAGCTTAAGCGGAGTTCAAACTGAAGCTTTCTTT. Its translation: CASSLSGVQTEAFF. V gene TRBV7-3 combines with J gene TRBJ1-1; D call uncertain. This CDR3 region has 14 residues. CDR1 SGHTA and CDR2 FQGTGA come from the germline V gene. With 1 base removed from V and 5 bases from J, the gap between germline ends came to 11 bases.

The gene calls are TRBV5-6 and TRBJ2-5, with D tentatively TRBD1 (6 bases). V lost 6 bases to trimming and J lost 2 bases, with 14 bases between them. Germline-derived CDR1 and CDR2 are SGHDT and YYEEEE. This CDR3 spans 14 amino acids. This CDR3 is CASKSGRGQETQYF. The CDR3 coding sequence is TGTGCCAGCAAATCGGGCAGGGGTCAAGAGACCCAGTACTTC.